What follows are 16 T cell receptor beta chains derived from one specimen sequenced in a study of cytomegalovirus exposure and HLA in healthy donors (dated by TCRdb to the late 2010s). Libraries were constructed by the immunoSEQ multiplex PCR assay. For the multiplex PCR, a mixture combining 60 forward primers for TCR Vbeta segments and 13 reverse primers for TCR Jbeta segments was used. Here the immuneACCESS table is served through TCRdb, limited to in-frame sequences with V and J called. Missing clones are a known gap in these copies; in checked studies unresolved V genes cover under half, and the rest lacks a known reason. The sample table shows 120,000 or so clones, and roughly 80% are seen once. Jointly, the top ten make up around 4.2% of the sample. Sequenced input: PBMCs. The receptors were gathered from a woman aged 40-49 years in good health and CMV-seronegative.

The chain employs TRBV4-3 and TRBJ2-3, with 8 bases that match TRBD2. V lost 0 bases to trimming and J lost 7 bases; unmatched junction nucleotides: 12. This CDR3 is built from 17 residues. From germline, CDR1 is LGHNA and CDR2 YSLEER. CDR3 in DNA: TGCGCCAGCAGCCAAGATGCGGGGTCCGGGAGGGTGAATACGCAGTATTTT. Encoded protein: CASSQDAGSGRVNTQYF.

CDR3 nucleotide sequence: TGTGCCAGCAGCTTGGGGCGGCTTAATGAAAAACTGTTTTTT. Translating it yields CASSLGRLNEKLFF. The J gene is TRBJ1-4, the V gene TRBV7-6, with D possibly matching TRBD1 (5 bases). The germline V and J ends were trimmed by 3 bases and 4 bases, with 9 bases remaining between them. Germline assignment: CDR1 SGHVS and CDR2 FNYEAQ. The CDR3 consists of 14 residues. The entire variable domain, with the rest obtained from reference TRBV7-6 and TRBJ1-4, is as follows: GAGVSQSPRYKVTKRGQDVALRCDPISGHVSLYWYRQALGQGPEFLTYFNYEAQQDKSGLPNDRFSAERPEGSISTLTIQRTEQRDSAMYRCASSLGRLNEKLFFGSGTQLSVL.

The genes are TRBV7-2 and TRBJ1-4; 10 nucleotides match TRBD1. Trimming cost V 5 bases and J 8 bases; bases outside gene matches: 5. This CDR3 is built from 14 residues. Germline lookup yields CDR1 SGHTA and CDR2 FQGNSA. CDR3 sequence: CASSRDRGLEKLFF. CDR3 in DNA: TGTGCCAGCAGCCGAGACAGGGGGCTAGAAAAACTGTTTTTT.

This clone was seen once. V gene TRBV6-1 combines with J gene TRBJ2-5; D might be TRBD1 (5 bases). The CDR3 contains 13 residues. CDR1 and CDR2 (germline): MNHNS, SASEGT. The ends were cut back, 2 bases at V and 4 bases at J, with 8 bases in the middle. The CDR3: CASSETGRETQYF. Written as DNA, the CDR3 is TGTGCCAGCAGTGAAACAGGTAGAGAGACCCAGTACTTC.

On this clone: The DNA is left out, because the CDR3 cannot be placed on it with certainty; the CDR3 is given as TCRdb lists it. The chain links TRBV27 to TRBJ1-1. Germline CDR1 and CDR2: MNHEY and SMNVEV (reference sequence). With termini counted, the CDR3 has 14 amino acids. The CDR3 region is CASILGGPWGEAFF.

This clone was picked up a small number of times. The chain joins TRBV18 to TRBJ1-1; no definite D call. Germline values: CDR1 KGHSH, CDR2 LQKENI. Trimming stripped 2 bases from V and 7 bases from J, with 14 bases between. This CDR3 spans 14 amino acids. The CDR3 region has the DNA TGTGCCAGCTCACCAGCGGTTAGGCACAATGAAGCTTTCTTT. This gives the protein CASSPAVRHNEAFF.

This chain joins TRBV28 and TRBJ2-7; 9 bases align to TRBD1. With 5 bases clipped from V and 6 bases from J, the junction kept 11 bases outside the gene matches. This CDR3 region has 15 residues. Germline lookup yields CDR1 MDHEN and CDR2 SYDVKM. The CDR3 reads CASSKTGTGIPEQYF. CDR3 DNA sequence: TGTGCCAGCAGTAAAACCGGGACAGGGATCCCCGAGCAGTACTTC.

The CDR3 region has the DNA TGTGCCAGTAGGCCCGGGACAGGAGGGAACTATGGCTACACCTTC. Translating it yields CASRPGTGGNYGYTF. The rearrangement links TRBV19 to TRBJ1-2, with 8 bases lining up with TRBD1. V trimming: 6 bases; J trimming: 2 bases; junction bases outside the gene matches: 8. The germline gives CDR1 LNHDA, CDR2 SQIVND (reference sequence). This CDR3 contains 15 residues.

The CDR3 DNA follows: TGTGCCAGCAGCTACAGAAGCAGGGGGCAGGGCGGGGAGCTGTTTTTT. Translating gives CASSYRSRGQGGELFF. This rearrangement joins TRBV5-5 to TRBJ2-2, with TRBD1 matching 8 bases. J gave up 7 bases and V 3 bases, and 11 bases lay outside the gene matches. This CDR3 has 16 amino acids. Germline assignment: CDR1 SGHKS and CDR2 YYEKEE (reference sequence).

The chain's CDR3 is CASSLRRSPRGGGYTF. The DNA for the CDR3 is TGTGCCAGCAGTCTTCGCCGGTCACCGCGGGGAGGAGGCTACACCTTC. The rearrangement uses TRBV28 and TRBJ1-2; no reliable D call. From germline, CDR1 is MDHEN and CDR2 SYDVKM. This CDR3 is 16 amino acids long. V lost 5 bases, J lost 8 bases, and 24 bases lay in between.

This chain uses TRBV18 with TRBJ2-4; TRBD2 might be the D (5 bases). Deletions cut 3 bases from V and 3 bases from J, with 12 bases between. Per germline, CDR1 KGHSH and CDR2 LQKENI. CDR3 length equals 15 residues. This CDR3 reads CASSPRSGFKNIQYF. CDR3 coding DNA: TGTGCCAGCTCACCGAGGTCGGGATTCAAAAACATTCAGTACTTC.

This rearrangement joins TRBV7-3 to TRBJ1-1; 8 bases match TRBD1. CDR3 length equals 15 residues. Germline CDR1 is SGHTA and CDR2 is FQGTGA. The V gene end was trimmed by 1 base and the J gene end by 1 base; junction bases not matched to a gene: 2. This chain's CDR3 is CASSLMGTGNTEAFF. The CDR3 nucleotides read TGTGCCAGCAGCTTAATGGGGACAGGGAACACTGAAGCTTTCTTT.

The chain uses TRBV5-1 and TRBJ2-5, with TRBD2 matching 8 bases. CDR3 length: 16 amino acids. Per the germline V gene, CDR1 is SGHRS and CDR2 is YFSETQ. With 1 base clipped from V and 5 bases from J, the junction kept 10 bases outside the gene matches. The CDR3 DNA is TGCGCCAGCAGCTTGCGGGGCGGGGGGCCGTGGGAGACCCAGTACTTC. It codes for CASSLRGGGPWETQYF. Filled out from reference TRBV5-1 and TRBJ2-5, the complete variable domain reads KAGVTQTPRYLIKTRGQQVTLSCSPISGHRSVSWYQQTPGQGLQFLFEYFSETQRNKGNFPGRFSGRQFSNSRSEMNVSTLELGDSALYLCASSLRGGGPWETQYFGPGTRLLVL.

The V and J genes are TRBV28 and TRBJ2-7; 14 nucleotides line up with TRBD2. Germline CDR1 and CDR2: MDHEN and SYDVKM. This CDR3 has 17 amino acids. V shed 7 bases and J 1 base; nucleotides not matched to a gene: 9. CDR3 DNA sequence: TGTGCCAGCATAGGGTATGGACTAGCGGGAGGTTCCTACGAGCAGTACTTC. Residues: CASIGYGLAGGSYEQYF.

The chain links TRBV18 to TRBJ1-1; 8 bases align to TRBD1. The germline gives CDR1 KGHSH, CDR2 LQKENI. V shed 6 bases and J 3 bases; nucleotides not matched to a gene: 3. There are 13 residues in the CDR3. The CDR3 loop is CASSSGQDTEAFF. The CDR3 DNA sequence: TGTGCCAGCTCGTCGGGACAGGACACTGAAGCTTTCTTT.

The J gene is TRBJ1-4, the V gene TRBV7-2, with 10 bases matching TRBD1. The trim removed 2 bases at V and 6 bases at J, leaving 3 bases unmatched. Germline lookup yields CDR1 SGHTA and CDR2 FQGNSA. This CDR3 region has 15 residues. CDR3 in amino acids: CASSLWTGGDEKLFF. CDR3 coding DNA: TGTGCCAGCAGCTTATGGACAGGGGGGGATGAAAAACTGTTTTTT.